This note documents a single T cell receptor (beta chain) sequence. Categorization into cohorts depended on clinical history that participants reported. This CDR3 spans 16 amino acids. Trimming removed 1 base from V and 1 base from J, with 12 bases in between. Germline V lookup: CDR1 SNHLY, CDR2 FYNNEI. The authors' processing: It was from reference gene primer amplification that nucleated cell counts were estimated. Assay: immunoSEQ multiplex PCR; the TCRdb copy retains only in-frame clones and omits some. D and trimming were read from the DNA, whereas the V and J calls and clone size are those reported in that table. Of a few hundred thousand clones in the sample, about 87% are singletons; the top ten hold approximately 10%. This specimen belongs to a study of blood T cell repertoires in COVID-19. Overall study: Collection of acute and convalescent COVID-19 samples took place in the United States, Italy and Spain. Nucleic acid was either cDNA or gDNA, and it came from T cells, B-cell-depleted T cells, or PBMCs.

The specimen sequenced was PBMCs or T cells enriched from blood (not recorded which). The receptor was isolated from a man younger than 35 with acute COVID-19. The chain joins TRBV2 to TRBJ2-3, with D possibly TRBD2 on 6 matching bases. The CDR3 sequence is CASSEGLGGGTDTQYF. CDR3 nucleotides: TGTGCCAGCAGTGAAGGACTCGGCGGGGGCACAGATACGCAGTATTTT.